A selection of T cell receptor beta chains follows, all from one sample in a study of blood T cell repertoires in COVID-19. The method was immunoSEQ multiplex PCR; TCRdb's version includes in-frame clones alone and lacks a portion of them. Of around 40,000 clones listed, 89% are singletons. Sequenced: peripheral blood. The receptor source for this set is a human donor in a cohort sampled during active COVID-19. Both conserved end residues are part of each CDR3. D genes are given only for firm matches. Some rows have no size entry. The others give once, few or many, or a class for an expanded clone.

V gene: TRBV5-8
J gene: TRBJ2-1
clone size: -
D gene: TRBD2
CDR3 protein: CASSLGLAGGQQFF
CDR3 DNA: TGTGCCAGCAGCTTGGGACTAGCGGGGGGGCAGCAGTTCTTC

V gene: TRBV30
J gene: TRBJ2-3
clone size: -
D gene: TRBD2
CDR3 protein: CARGTAGADTQYF
CDR3 DNA: TGTGCCCGGGGGACGGCGGGGGCAGATACGCAGTATTTT

V gene: TRBV7-2
J gene: TRBJ2-3
clone size: few
D gene: -
CDR3 protein: CASSPLADTQYF
CDR3 DNA: TGTGCCAGCAGCCCCCTCGCAGATACGCAGTATTTT

V gene: TRBV30
J gene: TRBJ1-2
clone size: -
D gene: -
CDR3 protein: CAWSPTINNYGYTF
CDR3 DNA: TGTGCCTGGAGTCCAACAATAAATAACTATGGCTACACCTTC

V gene: TRBV30
J gene: TRBJ2-3
clone size: -
D gene: TRBD2
CDR3 protein: CAWSVRLAGTDTQYF
CDR3 DNA: TGTGCCTGGAGTGTAAGGCTAGCGGGCACAGATACGCAGTATTTT

V gene: TRBV5-6
J gene: TRBJ1-4
clone size: -
D gene: -
CDR3 protein: CASSFGLATSDEKLFF
CDR3 DNA: TGTGCCAGCAGCTTTGGTTTGGCAACAAGCGATGAAAAACTGTTTTTT

V gene: TRBV19
J gene: TRBJ2-7
clone size: -
D gene: -
CDR3 protein: CASSMSGGPKYF
CDR3 DNA: TGTGCCAGTAGTATGTCCGGGGGGCCGAAGTACTTC

V gene: TRBV11-2
J gene: TRBJ1-3
clone size: -
D gene: TRBD1
CDR3 protein: CASSQDRANGNTIYF
CDR3 DNA: TGTGCCAGCAGCCAGGACAGGGCGAATGGAAACACCATATATTTT

V gene: TRBV4-1
J gene: TRBJ1-1
clone size: -
D gene: -
CDR3 protein: CASSRQAMGTEAFF
CDR3 DNA: TGCGCCAGCAGCCGGCAGGCGATGGGCACTGAAGCTTTCTTT

V gene: TRBV30
J gene: TRBJ1-1
clone size: -
D gene: -
CDR3 protein: CAWSVLGGTEAFF
CDR3 DNA: TGTGCCTGGAGTGTACTCGGGGGAACTGAAGCTTTCTTT

V gene: TRBV9
J gene: TRBJ2-7
clone size: -
D gene: TRBD2
CDR3 protein: CASSAGPLSGREKQYF
CDR3 DNA: TGTGCCAGCAGCGCAGGACCCCTTAGCGGGAGGGAGAAGCAGTACTTC

V gene: TRBV11-2
J gene: TRBJ2-7
clone size: -
D gene: TRBD2
CDR3 protein: CASSSTPGLAGGSSYEQYF
CDR3 DNA: TGTGCCAGCAGCTCTACACCGGGACTAGCGGGAGGGTCCTCCTACGAGCAGTACTTC

V gene: TRBV24-1
J gene: TRBJ2-1
clone size: -
D gene: -
CDR3 protein: CATSDATSPRYNEQFF
CDR3 DNA: TGTGCCACCAGTGATGCCACTAGCCCGAGGTACAATGAGCAGTTCTTC

V gene: TRBV6-2/TRBV6-3
J gene: TRBJ1-5
clone size: few
D gene: -
CDR3 protein: CASTPRGYSSNQPQHF
CDR3 DNA: TGTGCCAGCACCCCGAGGGGGTACTCTAGCAATCAGCCCCAGCATTTT

V gene: TRBV27
J gene: TRBJ2-7
clone size: once
D gene: -
CDR3 protein: CASISAAGARYEQYF
CDR3 DNA: TGTGCCAGCATATCGGCTGCGGGGGCGCGCTACGAGCAGTACTTC

V gene: TRBV30
J gene: TRBJ2-5
clone size: -
D gene: TRBD2
CDR3 protein: CAWLGGGAHQYF
CDR3 DNA: TGTGCCTGGCTCGGCGGGGGGGCCCACCAGTACTTC

V gene: TRBV5-6
J gene: TRBJ1-1
clone size: -
D gene: -
CDR3 protein: CASSLSPSYAEAFF
CDR3 DNA: TGTGCCAGCAGCTTGAGCCCCTCGTACGCTGAAGCTTTCTTT

V gene: TRBV6-1
J gene: TRBJ2-5
clone size: -
D gene: TRBD2
CDR3 protein: CASSESSGGSPMETQYF
CDR3 DNA: TGTGCCAGCAGTGAATCTAGCGGGGGGTCCCCAATGGAGACCCAGTACTTC

V gene: TRBV15
J gene: TRBJ1-3
clone size: -
D gene: TRBD1
CDR3 protein: CATSSDRSSGNTIYF
CDR3 DNA: TGTGCCACCAGCTCGGACAGGAGCTCTGGAAACACCATATATTTT

V gene: TRBV5-1
J gene: TRBJ1-1
clone size: -
D gene: -
CDR3 protein: CASSLETENTEAFF
CDR3 DNA: TGCGCCAGCAGCTTGGAGACAGAGAACACTGAAGCTTTCTTT

V gene: TRBV19
J gene: TRBJ2-1
clone size: -
D gene: TRBD2
CDR3 protein: CASSNKLAGYVNEQFF
CDR3 DNA: TGTGCCAGTAGTAACAAACTAGCGGGCTATGTCAATGAGCAGTTCTTC

V gene: TRBV6-4
J gene: TRBJ1-2
clone size: -
D gene: -
CDR3 protein: CASSVVAGYGYTF
CDR3 DNA: TGTGCCAGCAGTGTTGTGGCAGGCTATGGCTACACCTTC

V gene: TRBV5-1
J gene: TRBJ2-1
clone size: -
D gene: TRBD1
CDR3 protein: CASQMTGGSSEQFF
CDR3 DNA: TGCGCCAGCCAGATGACAGGGGGCTCTTCTGAGCAGTTCTTC

V gene: TRBV7-6
J gene: TRBJ1-1
clone size: -
D gene: -
CDR3 protein: CASSLGSGVGTEAFF
CDR3 DNA: TGTGCCAGCAGCTTAGGTTCAGGGGTGGGCACTGAAGCTTTCTTT

V gene: TRBV11-2
J gene: TRBJ1-1
clone size: few
D gene: -
CDR3 protein: CASSASLLNTEAFF
CDR3 DNA: TGTGCCAGCAGCGCCAGTCTCTTGAACACTGAAGCTTTCTTT

V gene: TRBV29-1
J gene: TRBJ2-3
clone size: -
D gene: -
CDR3 protein: CSVEGRGAPTDTQYF
CDR3 DNA: TGCAGCGTTGAAGGTCGGGGGGCCCCGACAGATACGCAGTATTTT

V gene: TRBV7-6
J gene: TRBJ1-3
clone size: -
D gene: -
CDR3 protein: CASSPWGELPSGNTIYF
CDR3 DNA: TGTGCCAGCAGCCCCTGGGGGGAGCTGCCCTCTGGAAACACCATATATTTT

V gene: TRBV18
J gene: TRBJ2-5
clone size: -
D gene: TRBD2
CDR3 protein: CASSPTGGYETQYF
CDR3 DNA: TGTGCCAGCTCACCAACGGGAGGGTACGAGACCCAGTACTTC

V gene: TRBV14
J gene: TRBJ2-3
clone size: -
D gene: -
CDR3 protein: CASSQGRTDTQYF
CDR3 DNA: TGTGCCAGCAGCCAAGGGAGGACAGATACGCAGTATTTT

V gene: TRBV12-3/TRBV12-4
J gene: TRBJ1-1
clone size: -
D gene: -
CDR3 protein: CASTLRPAAEAFF
CDR3 DNA: TGTGCCAGCACGCTCCGGCCGGCGGCTGAAGCTTTCTTT

V gene: TRBV30
J gene: TRBJ2-3
clone size: -
D gene: TRBD1
CDR3 protein: CAWSGQGSRTDTQYF
CDR3 DNA: TGTGCCTGGAGTGGACAGGGATCTCGCACAGATACGCAGTATTTT

V gene: TRBV15
J gene: TRBJ1-2
clone size: -
D gene: -
CDR3 protein: CATSRGAGTALSYGYTF
CDR3 DNA: TGTGCCACCAGCAGAGGAGCGGGGACGGCCCTCTCCTATGGCTACACCTTC

V gene: TRBV5-1
J gene: TRBJ2-1
clone size: -
D gene: -
CDR3 protein: CASRRDSVYNEQFF
CDR3 DNA: TGCGCCAGCAGGCGGGACTCCGTCTACAATGAGCAGTTCTTC

V gene: TRBV6-5
J gene: TRBJ1-2
clone size: -
D gene: TRBD1
CDR3 protein: CARGQPNYGYTF
CDR3 DNA: TGTGCCCGGGGACAGCCGAACTATGGCTACACCTTC

V gene: TRBV20-1
J gene: TRBJ2-1
clone size: -
D gene: -
CDR3 protein: CSAPYNEQFF
CDR3 DNA: TGCAGTGCCCCTTACAATGAGCAGTTCTTC

V gene: TRBV5-1
J gene: TRBJ1-1
clone size: -
D gene: -
CDR3 protein: CASSFQGMNTEAFF
CDR3 DNA: TGCGCCAGCAGCTTCCAGGGCATGAACACTGAAGCTTTCTTT

V gene: TRBV6-6
J gene: TRBJ2-5
clone size: -
D gene: -
CDR3 protein: CASSPGEETQYF
CDR3 DNA: TGTGCCAGCAGCCCCGGGGAAGAGACCCAGTACTTC

V gene: TRBV5-1
J gene: TRBJ2-5
clone size: -
D gene: TRBD2
CDR3 protein: CASSVTGTTQETQYF
CDR3 DNA: TGCGCCAGCAGCGTAACCGGGACTACACAAGAGACCCAGTACTTC

V gene: TRBV5-1
J gene: TRBJ1-1
clone size: -
D gene: -
CDR3 protein: CASSPGPQGPNTEAFF
CDR3 DNA: TGCGCCAGCAGCCCGGGGCCACAGGGACCCAACACTGAAGCTTTCTTT

V gene: TRBV4-2
J gene: TRBJ2-3
clone size: once
D gene: TRBD2
CDR3 protein: CASSEFKRLAVSTDTQYF
CDR3 DNA: TGTGCCAGCAGTGAATTTAAAAGACTAGCGGTTAGCACAGATACGCAGTATTTT

V gene: TRBV5-1
J gene: TRBJ2-3
clone size: -
D gene: TRBD2
CDR3 protein: CASSGLAGGTDTQYF
CDR3 DNA: TGCGCCAGCAGTGGACTAGCGGGGGGCACAGATACGCAGTATTTT